This TCR beta chain was observed in a study of identical twins. Through template switching, a universal primer site was introduced, and the cDNA contained unique molecular identifiers. TCRdb reprocessed the 5' RACE reads via MiXCR and lists one record per CDR3 protein. The repertoire has fewer than 500,000 distinct CDR3 sequences, over 11% of them found once; the top ten carry around 0.98%. Study-level findings and limits: Invariant cells of the MAIT and iNKT types might have partly distorted the zero-insertion analyses. Out-of-frame alpha sequences common to twins exhibited a surplus of low generation probability.

With 2 bases clipped from V and 4 bases from J, the junction kept 7 bases outside the gene matches. CDR3 length equals 15 residues. In germline, CDR1 is SGHTA, CDR2 FQGTGA. A single count supports this clonotype. Antigen unknown. These data are also associated with another study on yellow fever vaccine responses in identical twins. According to that study: Twins' T cell vaccine responses reportedly looked partly convergent, partly personalized.

V is TRBV7-3 and J is TRBJ2-5; TRBD2 matches at 7 bases. Material: CD4+ T cells sorted from blood. This sequence was found in a woman younger than 35 in good health. The CDR3 loop reads CASSLGSGAPETQYF. In nucleotides, the CDR3 is TGTGCCAGCAGCTTAGGCAGCGGGGCCCCAGAGACCCAGTACTTC.